This TCR beta chain was captured in a study of blood T cells in healthy people across ages. Together with a sample-barcoded 5' primer, a J-beta primer mix was included in a second PCR lasting about 6 to 11 cycles. Through a template-switch adaptor with 12 random nucleotides, each cDNA molecule received a tag. TCRdb fed the 5' RACE reads into MiXCR, producing one record per CDR3 protein. This sample yields some 760,000 distinct CDR3 sequences, of which 20% to 25% are seen a single time; under 9.5% belongs to the top ten. Per sample, extraction of total RNA gave at least 5 micrograms in every case. The CDR3 has 11 residues. Germline assignment: CDR1 SQVTM and CDR2 ANQGSEA. The germline V and J ends were trimmed by 3 bases and 5 bases, with 5 bases remaining between them. The sample also formed part of further work on T cells of mothers and their children. Per that study: Overlap in related mother-child pairs always slightly exceeded unrelated pairs, never significantly.

This receptor was taken from a boy between 10 and 17 years old in good health. The sample was blood. This chain links TRBV29-1 with TRBJ2-1; D not certain. CDR3 residues: CSVDLHNEQFF. CDR3 bases: TGCAGCGTTGATCTCCACAATGAGCAGTTCTTC.